The source of this T cell receptor beta chain is a study of cytomegalovirus exposure and HLA in healthy donors. The study ran its PCR with 60 Vbeta and 13 Jbeta primers. Here immunoSEQ multiplex PCR was the method, and the copy in TCRdb shows in-frame clones only, minus some. The sample contains about 150,000 clones, around 83% of which appear only once. This clone was counted a few times. Germline V gives CDR1 SEHNR, CDR2 FQNEAQ (reference sequence). The CDR3 loop spans 15 amino acids. The V and J ends lost 5 bases and 4 bases respectively, with 15 bases between them. The clonotype originates from a woman between 18 and 29 years old in good health and CMV-seronegative. Sample: PBMCs. The chain recombines TRBV7-9 with TRBJ1-3; a possible D gene is TRBD1 (6 bases). This CDR3 reads CASSISRGRGNTIYF. The CDR3 nucleotides are TGTGCCAGCAGCATTTCCAGGGGAAGGGGAAACACCATATATTTT.